This T cell receptor beta chain appears in the sequencing data of a study of T cell repertoires in cytomegalovirus infection. The CDR3 length is 15 residues. The J segment lost 7 bases and the V segment lost 5 bases, leaving 17 bases of the junction unmatched. Germline values: CDR1 DFQATT, CDR2 SNEGSKA (reference sequence). This clonotype was recorded many times. Using its own MiXCR run on the reads, TCRdb lists one record per CDR3 protein. The sample shows just under 300,000 distinct CDR3 sequences, around 10% of them seen only once. The receptor was isolated from a human donor in good health (CMV status not recorded). Some clones in this sample may be carry-over from other donors' samples. This chain links TRBV20-1 with TRBJ2-7, with TRBD1 matching over 7 bases. Sequenced sample: PBMCs. Here the CDR3 DNA reads TGCAGTGCTTTACGGAAACAGGGGCCACAGTGGGAGCAGTACTTC. Translating it yields CSALRKQGPQWEQYF.